This T cell receptor (beta chain) is from a study of T cell changes during pregnancy in multiple sclerosis. Measured with immunoSEQ multiplex PCR; TCRdb has only the in-frame clones, and not every one. Seen here are 32,000 or so clones, around nine tenths observed once, and the top ten hold around 0.41%. Per the germline V gene, CDR1 is LGHNA and CDR2 is YNFKEQ. This CDR3 has 12 amino acids. The V end lost 0 bases, the J end lost 5 bases, and 4 bases lay between the germline ends. The sequenced sample was CD4+ T cells from peripheral blood mononuclear cells, obtained in the second trimester of pregnancy. The TCR comes from a female donor with multiple sclerosis, enrolled in a pregnancy study. The chain is built from TRBV4-2 and TRBJ1-1, with unresolved D. The CDR3 reads CASSQDQTEAFF. The CDR3 nucleotides are TGTGCCAGCAGCCAAGACCAGACTGAAGCTTTCTTT.